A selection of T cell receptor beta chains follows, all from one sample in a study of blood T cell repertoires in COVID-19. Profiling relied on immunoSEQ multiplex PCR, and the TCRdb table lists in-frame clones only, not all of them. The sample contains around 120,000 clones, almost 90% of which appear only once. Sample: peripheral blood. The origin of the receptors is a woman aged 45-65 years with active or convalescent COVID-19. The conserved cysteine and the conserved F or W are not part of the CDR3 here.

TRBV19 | ASSKRLTDTQY
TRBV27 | ASSLLGGGREQY
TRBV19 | ASKKKDYHFTDTQY
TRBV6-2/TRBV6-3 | ASSYYRDRVSVNQPQH
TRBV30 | AWSNRGNQPQH
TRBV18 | ASSPPPSSEQY
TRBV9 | ASSVGSPRVGSYNEQF
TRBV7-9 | ASSLDRYSTDTQY
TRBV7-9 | ASSPSTTYEQY
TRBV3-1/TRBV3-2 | ASSQVNEQY
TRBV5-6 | ASSPGLAGNEQF
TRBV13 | ASSSYREETQY
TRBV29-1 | SVEGRANTEAF
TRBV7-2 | ASSLRAGLAGVIEQY
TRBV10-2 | ASSTGQGQPQH
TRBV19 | ASKTSGSTDTQY
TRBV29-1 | SVGTVLTGELF
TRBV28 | ASRQLTYEQY
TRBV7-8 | ASSLPVPGTNEQF
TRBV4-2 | ASSPYTGTSTFDTQY
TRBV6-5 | ASSRLAGGPYEQF
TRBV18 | ASSPNKGAEAF
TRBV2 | ASSEVGVSGTGELF
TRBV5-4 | ASSLGGGGEETQY
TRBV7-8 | ASSLGGDGSYEQY
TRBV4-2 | ASSQDPLLAGGRTDTQY
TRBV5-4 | ASSLFGASYGYT
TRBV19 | ASNPTGLREQF